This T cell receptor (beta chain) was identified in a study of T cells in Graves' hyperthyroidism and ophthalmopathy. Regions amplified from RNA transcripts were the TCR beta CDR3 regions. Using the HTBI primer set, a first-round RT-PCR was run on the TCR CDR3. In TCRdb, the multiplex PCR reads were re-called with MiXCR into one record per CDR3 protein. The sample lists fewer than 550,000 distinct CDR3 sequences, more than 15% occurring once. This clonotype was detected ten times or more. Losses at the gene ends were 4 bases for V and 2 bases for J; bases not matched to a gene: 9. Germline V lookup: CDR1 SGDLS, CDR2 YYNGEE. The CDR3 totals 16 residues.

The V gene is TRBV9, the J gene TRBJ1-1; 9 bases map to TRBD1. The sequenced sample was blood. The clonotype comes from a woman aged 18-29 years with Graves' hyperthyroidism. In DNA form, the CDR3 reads TGTGCCAGCAGCCCCCCGGGACAGGGAACAAACACTGAAGCTTTCTTT. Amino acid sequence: CASSPPGQGTNTEAFF.